A selection of T cell receptor beta chains follows, all from one sample in a study of blood T cells in healthy people across ages. One entry per CDR3 protein results from TCRdb running MiXCR on the 5' RACE reads. The sample holds fewer than 800,000 distinct CDR3 sequences, less than 40% seen once. Sequencing was performed on blood. The receptors originated from a woman at least 80 years old in good health. Both conserved end residues are part of each CDR3. D genes are given only for firm matches. Not all rows give a size; the values are once, few, many and, for expanded clones, a class.

TRBJ1-1,-,-,TRBV6-5,TGTGCCAGCAGTTACTCGGTTCCCGGGAGTATGGGTGAAGCTTTCTTT,CASSYSVPGSMGEAFF
TRBJ2-1,few,TRBD2,TRBV7-2,TGTGCCAGCAGCTTAGCTTATCTAGCGGGGGGCGATGAGCAGTTCTTC,CASSLAYLAGGDEQFF
TRBJ2-1,many,-,TRBV6-6,TGTGCCAGCACCAGGGCAGGAGAGGGCGAGCAGTTCTTC,CASTRAGEGEQFF
TRBJ1-1,many,TRBD1,TRBV20-1,TGCAGTGCTAGAGATGGGGACAGGGGAGGGACTGAAGCTTTCTTT,CSARDGDRGGTEAFF
TRBJ2-4,once,-,TRBV27,TGTGCCAGCAGTTTAACAGGAAACCTAGCCAAAAACATTCAGTACTTC,CASSLTGNLAKNIQYF
TRBJ2-5,-,-,TRBV18,TGTGCCGGCTCACGACTCCGGGGAGAGACCCAGTACTTC,CAGSRLRGETQYF
TRBJ2-5,many,-,TRBV30,TGTGCCTATTCAGGGTTTGGAGAGACCCAGTACTTC,CAYSGFGETQYF
TRBJ1-2,-,-,TRBV21-1,TGTGCCACCATTGGACAGGAAGTAGGCTACACCTTC,CATIGQEVGYTF
TRBJ2-1,many,TRBD1,TRBV7-6,TGTGCCAGCAGCTTAGATAAGGGGGCTGGTGAGCAGTTCTTC,CASSLDKGAGEQFF
TRBJ1-6,few,-,TRBV28,TGTGCCAGCAGCTGGGGGACTTCTAGCTCCTATAATTCACCCCTCCACTTT,CASSWGTSSSYNSPLHF
TRBJ2-5,many,TRBD1,TRBV20-1,TGCAGTGCTAGCGCCGGGACAGAAGAGACCCAGTACTTC,CSASAGTEETQYF